Listed below are T cell receptor beta chains from one sample, sequenced in a study of PD-1 blockade in mismatch repair-deficient tumors. These receptors' antigens are unknown. Clones were read by immunoSEQ multiplex PCR, and TCRdb kept only the in-frame ones, dropping some. The table includes about 14,000 clones, 84% detected once. The sequences come from cells cultured in vitro, collected from a patient treated with pembrolizumab. These receptors were taken from an adult with mismatch repair-deficient cancer. The CDR3 runs from the conserved cysteine through the conserved F or W. D genes are given only for firm matches. Clone size is stated in some rows and not others, as once, few, many or a class when expanded.

TRBV28	TRBJ1-3	NA	NA	TGTGCCAGCAGTTTATGGGACAGCTCTGGAAACACCATATATTTT	CASSLWDSSGNTIYF
TRBV9	TRBJ1-1	NA	NA	TGTGCCAGCAGCCCTACCCAGACAGGGAACACTGAAGCTTTCTTT	CASSPTQTGNTEAFF
TRBV28	TRBJ1-5	NA	NA	TGTGCCAGCAGGTTGGCAGGGGAGGGCCAGCCCCAGCATTTT	CASRLAGEGQPQHF
TRBV11-1	TRBJ2-3	TRBD2	NA	TGTGCCAGCAGCTATGGACTAGCGGGAGACACAGATACGCAGTATTTT	CASSYGLAGDTDTQYF
TRBV6-1	TRBJ2-1	TRBD2	few	TGTGCCAGCACGCTAGCGGGAGGTGAGCAGTTCTTC	CASTLAGGEQFF
TRBV19	TRBJ2-5	TRBD1	NA	TGTGCCAGTAGTCCGCAATCACCAGGGGGCGGGGAGACCCAGTACTTC	CASSPQSPGGGETQYF
TRBV5-1	TRBJ2-1	TRBD2	NA	TGCGCCAGCAGCCCCCGGGTAGCGGGAGTAGTTGACAATGAGCAGTTCTTC	CASSPRVAGVVDNEQFF
TRBV4-1	TRBJ1-1	NA	NA	TGCGCCAGCAGTTCTTATCTTATGGGCACTGAAGCTTTCTTT	CASSSYLMGTEAFF
TRBV30	TRBJ2-5	NA	NA	TGTGCCTGGAGTGTTTTCGGGAGTTCCCAAGAGACCCAGTACTTC	CAWSVFGSSQETQYF
TRBV6-5	TRBJ2-2	NA	once	TGTGCCAGCAGTTTTCACACCGGGGAGCTGTTTTTT	CASSFHTGELFF
TRBV6-1	TRBJ1-4	NA	NA	TGTGCCAGCAATGTAGCGGGGGGCTCTAATGAAAAACTGTTTTTT	CASNVAGGSNEKLFF
TRBV6-4	TRBJ2-1	NA	NA	TGTGCCAGCAGTGACTCAGCCAGGAGTGAGCAGTTCTTC	CASSDSARSEQFF
TRBV15	TRBJ1-3	NA	NA	TGTGCCACCAGCAGAGATCTGGGGTACGGAAACACCATATATTTT	CATSRDLGYGNTIYF
TRBV7-9	TRBJ2-5	TRBD2	NA	TGTGCCAGCGCGGGCGGGGGGGAGACCCAGTACTTC	CASAGGGETQYF
TRBV7-3	TRBJ2-1	NA	NA	TGTGCCAGCAGCTTACCAGGGCTGGTCAATGAGCAGTTCTTC	CASSLPGLVNEQFF
TRBV7-2	TRBJ2-5	NA	NA	TGTGCCAGCAGCTTATTTACGGTGGGGAAAGAGACCCAGTACTTC	CASSLFTVGKETQYF
TRBV6-5	TRBJ1-1	NA	NA	TGTGCCAGCAGGACCACAGGTCCGAACACTGAAGCTTTCTTT	CASRTTGPNTEAFF
TRBV11-1	TRBJ1-2	TRBD1	NA	TGTGCCAGCAGCTTAGGTGGGACAGAAGGTGGTGGCTACACCTTC	CASSLGGTEGGGYTF
TRBV28	TRBJ1-5	NA	once	TGTGCCAGCAGTTTAGGGGCAAGGGGACATCAGCCCCAGCATTTT	CASSLGARGHQPQHF
TRBV29-1	TRBJ2-5	TRBD2	NA	TGCAGCGTTGGGATAGCGGGAGGGGCCGAGACCCAGTACTTC	CSVGIAGGAETQYF
TRBV27	TRBJ1-2	NA	NA	TGTGCCAGCAGTTTATACCCCGGGACGTACTATGGCTACACCTTC	CASSLYPGTYYGYTF
TRBV7-9	TRBJ2-1	NA	NA	TGTGCCAGCAGCTTATCTAGCTGGTACGAGCAGTTCTTC	CASSLSSWYEQFF
TRBV6-5	TRBJ2-1	NA	NA	TGTGCCAGCAGTCTGCAGGCCGCAGGGGATGAGCAGTTCTTC	CASSLQAAGDEQFF
TRBV28	TRBJ2-5	NA	medium-sized	TGTGCCAGCAAACCGGGGGTGTACCAAGAGACCCAGTACTTC	CASKPGVYQETQYF
TRBV4-1	TRBJ2-1	NA	NA	TGCGCCAGCAGCCAAGGAGGACTCCCTGGAGGTTATAATGAGCAGTTCTTC	CASSQGGLPGGYNEQFF
TRBV7-2	TRBJ2-7	NA	NA	TGTGCCAGCACCCCCGGGTCGATTTTAGGTGACTACGAGCAGTACTTC	CASTPGSILGDYEQYF
TRBV28	TRBJ2-2	NA	NA	TGTGCCAGCAGTTTTGTGGGGGGCTTTGGCGGGGAGCTGTTTTTT	CASSFVGGFGGELFF
TRBV2	TRBJ2-7	TRBD2	NA	TGTGCCAGCAGCGGATTCGGACTAGCGAGGTCGTACGAGCAGTACTTC	CASSGFGLARSYEQYF
TRBV18	TRBJ1-1	NA	NA	TGTGCCAGCTCACCAATGACAAAGGACACTGAAGCTTTCTTT	CASSPMTKDTEAFF
TRBV25-1	TRBJ1-6	TRBD1	NA	TGTGCCAGCACACGACAGGGGAATTCACCCCTCCACTTT	CASTRQGNSPLHF
TRBV6-1	TRBJ2-5	NA	NA	TGTGCCAGCAGTGAAAAGGCAGGAGTGACCCAGTACTTC	CASSEKAGVTQYF
TRBV19	TRBJ1-6	NA	NA	TGTGCCAGTAGTATAACCAGGGAAGGGTCACCCCTCCACTTT	CASSITREGSPLHF
TRBV5-8	TRBJ2-1	TRBD2	NA	TGTGCCAGCAGCTTGTCCTTCCGGACTAGCGGCTACAATGAGCAGTTCTTC	CASSLSFRTSGYNEQFF
TRBV5-5	TRBJ2-5	NA	NA	TGTGCCAGCAGCTTTATGGGGGAGACCCAGTACTTC	CASSFMGETQYF
TRBV18	TRBJ2-1	TRBD2	NA	TGTGCCAGCTCACCGGGGGACTACCTAAATGAGCAGTTCTTC	CASSPGDYLNEQFF
TRBV11-3	TRBJ2-7	TRBD2	NA	TGTGCCAGCAGCCCAAGCGGGAGGGTAACCTACGAGCAGTACTTC	CASSPSGRVTYEQYF
TRBV4-2	TRBJ2-2	TRBD2	NA	TGTGCCAGCAGCCCCCATGAACTAGCGGGAGGATCCGGGGAGCTGTTTTTT	CASSPHELAGGSGELFF
TRBV14	TRBJ1-2	TRBD1	NA	TGTGCCAGCAGCCGCCGACAGGGGACCATCTATGGCTACACCTTC	CASSRRQGTIYGYTF
TRBV27	TRBJ2-3	NA	NA	TGTGCCAGCAGGGGGACGTCCTCTAGCACAGATACGCAGTATTTT	CASRGTSSSTDTQYF
TRBV28	TRBJ2-3	TRBD2	NA	TGTGCCAGCAACTTGGGGGGACTAGCGGCAATTACTAGCACAGATACGCAGTATTTT	CASNLGGLAAITSTDTQYF
TRBV6-6	TRBJ2-5	TRBD1	NA	TGTGCCAGCAGGGGGGACAGGGTGGAGACCCAGTACTTC	CASRGDRVETQYF
TRBV6-1	TRBJ1-5	TRBD1	NA	TGTGCCAGCAGTGAAATAGGGACAGGCTTTGGCAATCAGCCCCAGCATTTT	CASSEIGTGFGNQPQHF
TRBV19	TRBJ2-3	TRBD2	NA	TGTGCCAGTAGTACCGGACTAGCGCTTAGCACAGATACGCAGTATTTT	CASSTGLALSTDTQYF
TRBV27	TRBJ1-5	NA	few	TGTGCCAGCAGTTTAAGTACAGTGGGCCAGCCCCAGCATTTT	CASSLSTVGQPQHF
TRBV30	TRBJ1-4	NA	NA	TGTGCCTGGAGTGTCCAAAATGAAAAACTGTTTTTT	CAWSVQNEKLFF
TRBV5-8	TRBJ2-7	TRBD2	NA	TGTGCCAGCAGCAGATCTAGCGGGTCGCTCTACGAGCAGTACTTC	CASSRSSGSLYEQYF
TRBV9	TRBJ2-3	NA	NA	TGTGCCAGCAGCGTAGCCGCGGGATCTAGCACAGATACGCAGTATTTT	CASSVAAGSSTDTQYF
TRBV11-1	TRBJ2-1	TRBD2	NA	TGTGCCAGCAGCTTAGGGTCTAGCGGGGTTTACAATGAGCAGTTCTTC	CASSLGSSGVYNEQFF
TRBV2	TRBJ1-6	NA	few	TGTGCCAGCAAAACTGAGACAGATTCACCCCTCCACTTT	CASKTETDSPLHF
TRBV6-6	TRBJ1-4	NA	NA	TGTGCCAGCACCGAGAGTTTTAATGAAAAACTGTTTTTT	CASTESFNEKLFF
TRBV11-3	TRBJ2-7	TRBD2	NA	TGTGCCAGCAGCCCAGTATGGACTAGCGGCCTCAACTCCTACGAGCAGTACTTC	CASSPVWTSGLNSYEQYF